Listed below are T cell receptor beta chains from one sample, sequenced in a study of beta chain features in type 1 diabetes. Sequencing was performed with immunoSEQ multiplex PCR; in TCRdb, only in-frame clones are kept and a portion is missing. The table lists over 650,000 clones, over 11% of them singletons. Sequencing was performed on naive CD4+ T cells from blood. These receptors originate from a young man with type 1 diabetes. Each CDR3 is given with its conserved first and last residue. The order of the fields is CDR3 protein, J gene, CDR3 length, V gene.

CDR3aa: CASGSQGTGANVLTF; j_gene: TRBJ2-6; len: 15; v_gene: TRBV27
CDR3aa: CAWSPGLAGLYEQYF; j_gene: TRBJ2-7; len: 15; v_gene: TRBV30
CDR3aa: CSVAGGTGVHYEQYF; j_gene: TRBJ2-7; len: 15; v_gene: TRBV29-1
CDR3aa: CASRPDAYYNEQFF; j_gene: TRBJ2-1; len: 14; v_gene: TRBV5-1
CDR3aa: CASSVRGSGANVLTF; j_gene: TRBJ2-6; len: 15; v_gene: TRBV9
CDR3aa: CASRDPGRVGNEQFF; j_gene: TRBJ2-1; len: 15; v_gene: TRBV6-5
CDR3aa: CASSIDRDTEAFF; j_gene: TRBJ1-1; len: 13; v_gene: TRBV5-1
CDR3aa: CSVGRTGSNYGYTF; j_gene: TRBJ1-2; len: 14; v_gene: TRBV29-1
CDR3aa: CASSSPGQSSYNSPLHF; j_gene: TRBJ1-6; len: 17; v_gene: TRBV28
CDR3aa: CAWSATGQGQFF; j_gene: TRBJ2-1; len: 12; v_gene: TRBV30
CDR3aa: CASSLVARREHNEQFF; j_gene: TRBJ2-1; len: 16; v_gene: TRBV5-4
CDR3aa: CSARTSGAQFF; j_gene: TRBJ2-1; len: 11; v_gene: TRBV20-1
CDR3aa: CASSFSRDGGEQYF; j_gene: TRBJ2-7; len: 14; v_gene: TRBV11-2
CDR3aa: CASSLVGSSNEAFF; j_gene: TRBJ1-1; len: 14; v_gene: TRBV5-4
CDR3aa: CASSAGTLLADTQYF; j_gene: TRBJ2-3; len: 15; v_gene: TRBV25-1
CDR3aa: CASSLAGRAEAFF; j_gene: TRBJ1-1; len: 13; v_gene: TRBV7-9
CDR3aa: CASSSRTNWAETQYF; j_gene: TRBJ2-5; len: 15; v_gene: TRBV5-6
CDR3aa: CASSIRPGPDTQYF; j_gene: TRBJ2-3; len: 14; v_gene: TRBV19
CDR3aa: CSVAPGQAYEQYF; j_gene: TRBJ2-7; len: 13; v_gene: TRBV29-1
CDR3aa: CSVEGRGVTEAFF; j_gene: TRBJ1-1; len: 13; v_gene: TRBV29-1
CDR3aa: CASSLRGNQPQHF; j_gene: TRBJ1-5; len: 13; v_gene: TRBV5-1
CDR3aa: CASSLGLVSSYEQYF; j_gene: TRBJ2-7; len: 15; v_gene: TRBV9
CDR3aa: CASSLGQGFFFGYTF; j_gene: TRBJ1-2; len: 15; v_gene: TRBV11-2
CDR3aa: CAWSVKGLGENTEAFF; j_gene: TRBJ1-1; len: 16; v_gene: TRBV30
CDR3aa: CASSPRLRSLADTQYF; j_gene: TRBJ2-3; len: 16; v_gene: TRBV7-9
CDR3aa: CASSPQDRSETQYF; j_gene: TRBJ2-5; len: 14; v_gene: TRBV18
CDR3aa: CASSAAGLTETQYF; j_gene: TRBJ2-5; len: 14; v_gene: TRBV28
CDR3aa: CASSLSTSGSYEQFF; j_gene: TRBJ2-1; len: 15; v_gene: TRBV28
CDR3aa: CASSSQGPHNEKLFF; j_gene: TRBJ1-4; len: 15; v_gene: TRBV7-9
CDR3aa: CAWTEVGTLNYGYTF; j_gene: TRBJ1-2; len: 15; v_gene: TRBV30
CDR3aa: CASSFTGTDTQYF; j_gene: TRBJ2-3; len: 13; v_gene: TRBV7-3
CDR3aa: CAWTFGAIRNEKLFF; j_gene: TRBJ1-4; len: 15; v_gene: TRBV30
CDR3aa: CASSQGQGYGYTF; j_gene: TRBJ1-2; len: 13; v_gene: TRBV7-2
CDR3aa: CASLCLGWRGATQYF; j_gene: TRBJ2-5; len: 15; v_gene: TRBV23-1
CDR3aa: CAISESPSYEQYF; j_gene: TRBJ2-7; len: 13; v_gene: TRBV10-3
CDR3aa: CASSQDRGNSPLHF; j_gene: TRBJ1-6; len: 14; v_gene: TRBV4-2
CDR3aa: CASSLRLAYEQYF; j_gene: TRBJ2-7; len: 13; v_gene: TRBV7-2
CDR3aa: CTFSILGGYQETQYF; j_gene: TRBJ2-5; len: 15; v_gene: TRBV29-1
CDR3aa: CASSLDGMNTEAFF; j_gene: TRBJ1-1; len: 14; v_gene: TRBV5-1
CDR3aa: CASSPNPRTGSGGYTF; j_gene: TRBJ1-2; len: 16; v_gene: TRBV7-2
CDR3aa: CAIRETSGSYEQYF; j_gene: TRBJ2-7; len: 14; v_gene: TRBV10-3
CDR3aa: CAIRGGQGMNTEAFF; j_gene: TRBJ1-1; len: 15; v_gene: TRBV10-3
CDR3aa: CASSSLASGGNNEQFF; j_gene: TRBJ2-1; len: 16; v_gene: TRBV11-2
CDR3aa: CASSLQGASYEQYF; j_gene: TRBJ2-7; len: 14; v_gene: TRBV7-8
CDR3aa: CASSNPGLASQETQYF; j_gene: TRBJ2-5; len: 16; v_gene: TRBV7-2
CDR3aa: CASSPGLARTGELFF; j_gene: TRBJ2-2; len: 15; v_gene: TRBV14
CDR3aa: CASSPGSSYNEQFF; j_gene: TRBJ2-1; len: 14; v_gene: TRBV13
CDR3aa: CASSPAEVANTGELFF; j_gene: TRBJ2-2; len: 16; v_gene: TRBV4-3
CDR3aa: CASSPGTVATNEKLFF; j_gene: TRBJ1-4; len: 16; v_gene: TRBV7-9
CDR3aa: CASRPTSGRATTGELFF; j_gene: TRBJ2-2; len: 17; v_gene: TRBV11-2
CDR3aa: CASSLEGVSGTQYF; j_gene: TRBJ2-3; len: 14; v_gene: TRBV5-1
CDR3aa: CASSVDREGTGELFF; j_gene: TRBJ2-2; len: 15; v_gene: TRBV9
CDR3aa: CASRGDTEAFF; j_gene: TRBJ1-1; len: 11; v_gene: TRBV2
CDR3aa: CSGQGAVSEKLFF; j_gene: TRBJ1-4; len: 13; v_gene: TRBV29-1
CDR3aa: CASSGGAFTDTQYF; j_gene: TRBJ2-3; len: 14; v_gene: TRBV2